This paragraph reports one TCR beta chain. What it binds is unknown. This record comes from a study of cytotoxic CD8 clonotypes in ibrutinib-treated CLL. Regarding the study as a whole: Sampling times (in sustained-remission versus progressing patients) were not the same.

Clones were read by immunoSEQ multiplex PCR, and TCRdb kept only the in-frame ones, dropping some. In the table there are some 8,900 clones, 60% to 80% of which are singletons. The sequence derives from a human donor with chronic lymphocytic leukemia. The starting material was PBMCs, obtained before ibrutinib treatment.

The CDR3 coding sequence is TGTGCCAGCTCTACCAGCGGGATATCCACCGGGGAGCTGTTTTTT. Its translation is CASSTSGISTGELFF. The chain has TRBV11-3 and TRBJ2-2; 7 nucleotides match TRBD2. CDR3 length: 15 residues. Trimming cost V 8 bases and J 4 bases; bases outside gene matches: 10. Germline CDR1 SGHNT, CDR2 YENEEA.